What follows is one TCR beta chain and its context. What it binds is not known. Extraction and reverse transcription of RNA yielded cDNA as the sequencing template. The table came from immunoSEQ multiplex PCR; TCRdb's copy has only in-frame clones and leaves some out. This sample yields hundreds of thousands of clones, of which about 62% are seen a single time; 0.9% to 0.95% belongs to the top ten. The data derive from a study of CD8+ T cells in alopecia areata. General study results and limits: There were many expanded lesional clones persisting in scalp and blood during tofacitinib.

The treatment was: oral pan-JAK inhibitor, 5-10 mg twice daily. It was from alopecia areata patients that lesional scalp punch biopsies and peripheral blood were collected. Sorting separated CD4+ and CD8+ T cells out of PBMCs. The V gene end was trimmed by 5 bases and the J gene end by 2 bases; junction bases not matched to a gene: 2. The length of the CDR3 is 15 residues. CDR1 is SGHAT and CDR2 is FQNNGV in the germline V gene. The sample was CD4+ T cells sorted from blood, taken around week 54, from a patient treated with tofacitinib. The sequence was obtained from a human donor with alopecia areata. The rearrangement links TRBV11-2 to TRBJ2-6; the match to TRBD1 covers 8 bases. The CDR3 bases are TGTGCCAGCAGCCCACAGGGGGCTGGGGCCAACGTCCTGACTTTC. It is translated as CASSPQGAGANVLTF.